A selection of T cell receptor beta chains follows, all from one sample in a study of blood T cell repertoires in COVID-19. TCRdb keeps only in-frame clones here, not all; method: immunoSEQ multiplex PCR. The sample carries 230,000 or so clones, approximately 90% recorded once. Sequencing was performed on PBMCs or T cells enriched from blood (not recorded which). The receptors stem from a woman aged 25 to 39 who had recovered from COVID-19. Each CDR3 is given with its conserved first and last residue. The D gene is left open where the match is weak. The size field is filled for only some rows; it gives once, few, many or a size class.

>-|TRBJ2-3|TRBV5-1|-
CASSLEGTDTQYF
TGCGCCAGCAGCTTGGAGGGGACAGATACGCAGTATTTT
>-|TRBJ1-3|TRBV4-1|-
CASSGVLTDGNTIYF
TGCGCCAGCAGCGGTGTACTGACTGATGGAAACACCATATATTTT
>-|TRBJ1-2|TRBV7-2|-
CASSLPGDVYGYTF
TGTGCCAGCAGCTTACCAGGGGACGTCTATGGCTACACCTTC
>-|TRBJ1-2|TRBV6-1|few
CASSEGGAYGYTF
TGTGCCAGCAGTGAAGGGGGCGCCTATGGCTACACCTTC
>TRBD2|TRBJ2-7|TRBV9|-
CASSVDPSGLVYEQYF
TGTGCCAGCAGCGTAGACCCGTCGGGACTAGTTTACGAGCAGTACTTC
>-|TRBJ2-1|TRBV9|-
CASSVRSRVGNNEQFF
TGTGCCAGCAGCGTCCGTTCTCGGGTCGGGAACAATGAGCAGTTCTTC
>-|TRBJ1-4|TRBV6-5|-
CASSRRVRNEKLFF
TGTGCCAGCAGCCGCCGGGTTCGTAATGAAAAACTGTTTTTT
>-|TRBJ2-2|TRBV4-1|-
CASSQLGGPPGELFF
TGCGCCAGCAGCCAGTTGGGGGGGCCTCCCGGGGAGCTGTTTTTT
>-|TRBJ1-2|TRBV11-2|-
CASSLFAQNWDGYTF
TGTGCCAGCAGCTTATTCGCACAGAACTGGGATGGCTACACCTTC
>-|TRBJ2-2|TRBV7-3|-
CASSLSAGELFF
TGTGCCAGCAGCTTAAGCGCCGGGGAGCTGTTTTTT
>TRBD1|TRBJ1-1|TRBV25-1|-
CASSNNPTGSGTEAFF
TGTGCCAGCAGTAACAACCCGACAGGGTCGGGGACTGAAGCTTTCTTT
>TRBD1|TRBJ1-6|TRBV7-2|-
CASSLVGTGSSPLHF
TGTGCCAGCAGCTTAGTAGGGACAGGGAGTTCACCCCTCCACTTT
>TRBD1|TRBJ1-2|TRBV15|once
CATSNEGGGYGYTF
TGTGCCACCAGTAACGAAGGGGGCGGCTATGGCTACACCTTC
>-|TRBJ1-5|TRBV19|-
CASTLGQRSNQPQHF
TGTGCCAGTACCCTTGGACAGAGAAGCAATCAGCCCCAGCATTTT
>TRBD1|TRBJ1-5|TRBV5-4|once
CASSLGGTGLNQPQHF
TGTGCCAGCAGCTTGGGGGGGACAGGCCTCAATCAGCCCCAGCATTTT
>TRBD1|TRBJ1-2|TRBV19|-
CASSIGDRIYGYTF
TGTGCCAGTAGTATTGGGGACAGGATCTATGGCTACACCTTC
>-|TRBJ2-3|TRBV7-2|-
CASSPLVTSTDTQYF
TGTGCCAGCAGCCCACTTGTCACTAGCACAGATACGCAGTATTTT
>-|TRBJ2-7|TRBV5-3|few
CARSKKQGAVRTYEQYF
TGTGCCAGAAGCAAGAAGCAGGGTGCGGTTAGGACCTACGAGCAGTACTTC
>TRBD1|TRBJ1-6|TRBV27|-
CASTDTGQWESPLHF
TGTGCCAGCACCGACACGGGACAGTGGGAATCACCCCTCCACTTT
>-|TRBJ1-1|TRBV6-6|-
CASSYGDKTSAEAFF
TGTGCCAGCAGTTACGGGGACAAGACAAGTGCTGAAGCTTTCTTT
>TRBD1|TRBJ1-4|TRBV11-2|-
CASSSRTGRGEKLFF
TGTGCCAGCAGCTCCAGGACAGGCCGCGGTGAAAAACTGTTTTTT
>TRBD2|TRBJ2-1|TRBV29-1|-
CSVDGAGGPVEQFF
TGCAGCGTTGATGGAGCGGGGGGGCCTGTTGAGCAGTTCTTC
>TRBD1|TRBJ1-1|TRBV7-9|-
CASSFDREVEDTEAFF
TGTGCCAGCAGCTTTGACAGGGAGGTTGAGGACACTGAAGCTTTCTTT
>TRBD2|TRBJ2-7|TRBV2|once
CASSLEPRGTSGQPLYEQYF
TGTGCCAGCAGTCTCGAACCCCGGGGGACTAGCGGACAACCCCTCTACGAGCAGTACTTC
>TRBD2|TRBJ2-7|TRBV7-2|-
CASSLAATGGPPEQYF
TGTGCCAGCAGCTTAGCGGCGACGGGGGGGCCTCCCGAGCAGTACTTC
>-|TRBJ1-5|TRBV7-9|-
CASSPTPGFQPQHF
TGTGCCAGCAGCCCTACCCCAGGGTTTCAGCCCCAGCATTTT
>TRBD1|TRBJ1-4|TRBV6-5|-
CASSPGQGWEKLFF
TGTGCCAGCAGTCCGGGACAGGGGTGGGAAAAACTGTTTTTT
>-|TRBJ2-1|TRBV4-1|-
CASSQDSGRGREQFF
TGCGCCAGCAGCCAAGATTCGGGGCGGGGGCGGGAGCAGTTCTTC
>TRBD2|TRBJ2-7|TRBV19|-
CASTPSPRGGEQYF
TGTGCCAGTACCCCCTCCCCCCGGGGGGGCGAGCAGTACTTC
>-|TRBJ1-4|TRBV7-2|-
CASSLDRVSEKLFF
TGTGCCAGCAGCTTAGACAGGGTTTCTGAAAAACTGTTTTTT
>-|TRBJ2-3|TRBV6-4|-
CASSEGTGPSTDTQYF
TGTGCCAGCAGTGAGGGAACAGGCCCTAGCACAGATACGCAGTATTTT
>-|TRBJ1-5|TRBV6-2/TRBV6-3|-
CASSYSLNQPQHF
TGTGCCAGCAGTTATTCGCTAAATCAGCCCCAGCATTTT
>TRBD1|TRBJ1-2|TRBV3-1/TRBV3-2|-
CASSPGTGVSYGYTF
TGTGCCAGCAGTCCCGGGACAGGGGTGAGCTATGGCTACACCTTC
>-|TRBJ1-5|TRBV20-1|-
CSASGPLGQPQHF
TGCAGTGCTAGTGGGCCTCTCGGGCAGCCCCAGCATTTT
>-|TRBJ2-3|TRBV12-3/TRBV12-4|-
CASTPLGPDTQYF
TGTGCCAGCACCCCCCTCGGTCCCGATACGCAGTATTTT
>-|TRBJ1-2|TRBV21-1|-
CASSRRSSFDRANYGYTF
TGTGCCAGCAGCAGACGCAGCTCTTTTGACCGGGCTAACTATGGCTACACCTTC
>-|TRBJ1-1|TRBV6-5|-
CASSSDSRGAFF
TGTGCCAGCAGTTCCGATTCCCGAGGAGCTTTCTTT
>-|TRBJ1-2|TRBV5-6|-
CATTLAALAGYTF
TGTGCCACCACCCTTGCGGCCCTCGCTGGCTACACCTTC
>-|TRBJ2-5|TRBV12-1|-
CASSFTGGGAYQETQYF
TGTGCCAGCAGCTTTACGGGGGGCGGGGCCTACCAAGAGACCCAGTACTTC
>TRBD2|TRBJ2-3|TRBV6-1|-
CASSEDSGGSTDTQYF
TGTGCCAGCAGTGAAGACAGCGGGGGAAGCACAGATACGCAGTATTTT
>-|TRBJ1-2|TRBV4-2|-
CASSHLTGLTNYGYTF
TGTGCCAGCAGCCACCTGACAGGCCTTACTAACTATGGCTACACCTTC
>-|TRBJ1-4|TRBV7-9|-
CASSPNRAEKLFF
TGTGCCAGCAGCCCTAACAGGGCTGAAAAACTGTTTTTT
>TRBD1|TRBJ1-2|TRBV27|-
CASSPGTGGNYGYTF
TGTGCCAGCAGCCCCGGGACAGGGGGCAACTATGGCTACACCTTC
>TRBD2|TRBJ2-2|TRBV7-3|-
CASSSTSGGTNTGELFF
TGTGCCAGCAGCTCAACTAGCGGGGGGACGAACACCGGGGAGCTGTTTTTT
>-|TRBJ2-5|TRBV5-4|-
CASSLVQQETQYF
TGTGCCAGCAGCTTGGTCCAACAAGAGACCCAGTACTTC
>-|TRBJ2-2|TRBV7-9|few
CASSPQPADFSGELFF
TGTGCCAGCAGTCCCCAACCTGCAGACTTCTCCGGGGAGCTGTTTTTT
>-|TRBJ2-2|TRBV6-5|-
CASHRGGTGELFF
TGTGCCAGTCACAGGGGGGGCACCGGGGAGCTGTTTTTT
>TRBD1|TRBJ1-5|TRBV19|-
CASKGTGATNQPQHF
TGTGCCAGCAAGGGGACAGGGGCCACCAATCAGCCCCAGCATTTT
>-|TRBJ1-6|TRBV7-9|-
CASSLIDGDSPLHF
TGTGCCAGCAGCTTAATTGACGGGGATTCACCCCTCCACTTT
>TRBD1|TRBJ2-5|TRBV19|-
CASSIVRDRQETQYF
TGTGCCAGTAGTATAGTTAGGGACAGGCAAGAGACCCAGTACTTC
>-|TRBJ2-7|TRBV10-2|-
CASSEAAYEQYF
TGCGCCAGCAGTGAAGCGGCTTACGAGCAGTACTTC
>TRBD1|TRBJ1-2|TRBV27|-
CASTHYGTGNGYTF
TGTGCCAGCACCCATTACGGGACAGGGAATGGCTACACCTTC
>TRBD1|TRBJ1-2|TRBV18|-
CASSPSTGVYGYTF
TGTGCCAGCTCACCAAGCACAGGGGTCTATGGCTACACCTTC